This record looks at one TCR beta chain sequence and its context. These data are taken from a study of T cells after yellow fever vaccination. The germline V gene has CDR1 LGHNA and CDR2 YNFKEQ. V gave up 3 bases and J gave up 5 bases; unmatched junction bases: 4. The CDR3 length is 15 residues. TCRdb passed the 5' RACE reads through MiXCR, listing each CDR3 protein once. The table has roughly 520,000 distinct CDR3 sequences, roughly a fifth seen once; the top ten hold about a sixth. The rearrangement joins TRBV4-2 to TRBJ2-5, with 12 nucleotides matching TRBD2. The sequence was obtained from a man aged 18 to 29 who received the YFV17D yellow fever vaccine. The source material was PBMCs, sampled about 21 days after the first yellow fever vaccination. CDR3: CASSHASGGGETQYF. The CDR3 DNA follows: TGTGCCAGCAGCCATGCTAGCGGGGGGGGGGAGACCCAGTACTTC.